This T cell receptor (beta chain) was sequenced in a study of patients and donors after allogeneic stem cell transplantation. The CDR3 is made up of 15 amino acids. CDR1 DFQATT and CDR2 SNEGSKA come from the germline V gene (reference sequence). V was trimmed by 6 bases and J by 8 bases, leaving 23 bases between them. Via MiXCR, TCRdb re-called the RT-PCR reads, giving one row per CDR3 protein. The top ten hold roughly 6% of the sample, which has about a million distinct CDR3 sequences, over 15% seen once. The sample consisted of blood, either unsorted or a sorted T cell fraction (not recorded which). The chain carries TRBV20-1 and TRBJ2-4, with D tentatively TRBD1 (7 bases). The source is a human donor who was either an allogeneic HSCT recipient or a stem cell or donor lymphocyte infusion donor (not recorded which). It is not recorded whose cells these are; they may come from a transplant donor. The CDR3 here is CSAGRGGQRGDIQYF. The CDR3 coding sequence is TGCAGTGCCGGGCGAGGGGGCCAGAGGGGGGACATTCAGTACTTC.